This T cell receptor beta chain was sequenced for a study of blood T cell repertoires in COVID-19 (dated by TCRdb to about 2020). About the full investigation: Samples covering the acute and convalescent phases of COVID-19 were provided by collaborators in the United States, Italy and Spain. The material from the prospective study consisted of cDNA or gDNA derived from T cells, B-cell-depleted T cells, or PBMCs. The dataset comprised deeply sampled blood TCRbeta repertoires from subjects exposed to, actively infected with, or recovered from COVID-19. The repertoires were released in a freely available public database meant as a resource for research on the immune response to SARS-CoV-2. Samples came from the ongoing ImmuneRACE study (first 160 participants) plus 1,254 subjects from 6 global collaborators. Nearly every sample came with metadata listing a de-identified subject ID, COVID-19 status, age in years and sex. HLA class I and class II types, where available, came from metadata supplied by the sample provider rather than from assay-based typing.

The investigation overall reported the following: How much clinical and demographic metadata was included differed by source and by participant, and the metadata was provided uncurated.

Whole blood was collected in K2EDTA tubes by collaborating institutions according to the institutions' own protocols. For TCRbeta analysis, collaborator samples were shipped as frozen whole blood, as isolated PBMCs, or as DNA extracted from either sample type. Unmatched junction bases come to 8, with V trimmed by 4 bases and J by 5 bases. CDR1 SGHRS and CDR2 YFSETQ were looked up in the germline V gene. Inclusive of the bounding cysteine and phenylalanine, the CDR3 is 16 residues long. Kept here is only the CDR3 DNA, which spans 48 bases and is read in frame from base 1. TCRbeta CDR3 regions were amplified from genomic DNA by means of the immunoSEQ Assay, a bias-controlled multiplex PCR. Per the source publication's procedure: The number of nucleated cells in each sample was estimated from the amplification of reference gene primers within the assay. To quantify the absolute abundance of each unique TCRbeta CDR3 rearrangement, sequence reads were collapsed and filtered. Productive Simpson clonality was computed per sample as the square root of Simpson's diversity index over productive rearrangements. TCRdb provides this immuneACCESS table in a form limited to in-frame rearrangements. Some clones are lacking; in checked studies, under half of them reflect an unresolved V gene, and why the rest are absent is not known. The V and J calls and the clone size are those of that table, but D and trimming were determined from the DNA. In all, the sample holds about 200,000 clones, and approximately 82% of those were seen once. In total, the top ten clones hold about 13% of the sample.

On this clone: The antigen it binds to is not known. Base qualities are missing; no much larger clone stands one base away.

The chain couples TRBV5-1 to TRBJ2-1; TRBD2 agrees with 11 junctional bases. This TCR derives from a human donor in a cohort sampled during active COVID-19. The sequenced material came from peripheral blood. The nucleotides are TGCGCCAGCAGCGCCCAACCGGGACTAGCGGACAATGAGCAGTTCTTC. Its protein is CASSAQPGLADNEQFF.